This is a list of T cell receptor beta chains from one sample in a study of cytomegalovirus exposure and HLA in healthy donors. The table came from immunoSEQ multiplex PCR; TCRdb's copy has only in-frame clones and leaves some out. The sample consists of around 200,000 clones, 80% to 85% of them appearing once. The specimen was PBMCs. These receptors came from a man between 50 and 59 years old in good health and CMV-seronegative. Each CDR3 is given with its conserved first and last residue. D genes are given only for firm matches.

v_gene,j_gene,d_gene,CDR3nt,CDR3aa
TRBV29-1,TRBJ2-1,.,TGCAGCGTTGAGCAACTTGCCTACAATGAGCAGTTCTTC,CSVEQLAYNEQFF
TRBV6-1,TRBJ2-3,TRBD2,TGTGCCAGCATTCTAGCGGGAGGGAGCACAGATACGCAGTATTTT,CASILAGGSTDTQYF
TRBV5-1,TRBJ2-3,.,TGCGCCAGCAGCCTCGGACAGAGCACAGATACGCAGTATTTT,CASSLGQSTDTQYF
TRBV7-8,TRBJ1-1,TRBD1,TGTGCCAGCAGCCACCGGGACAGGGGGCAGTCTGAAGCTTTCTTT,CASSHRDRGQSEAFF
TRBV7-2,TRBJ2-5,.,TGTGCCAGCAGCTTAGACCGAGGGACCCAGTACTTC,CASSLDRGTQYF
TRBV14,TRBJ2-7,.,TGTGCCAGCAGCCAAGAGGGTAAATGGGGCAGACCCTACGAGCAGTACTTC,CASSQEGKWGRPYEQYF
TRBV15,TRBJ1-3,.,TGTGCCACCTGTACCAGGGGCTTTGGAAACACCATATATTTT,CATCTRGFGNTIYF
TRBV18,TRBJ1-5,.,TGTGCCAGCTCACCACCTGGATCAGGGAGGGGAAATCAGCCCCAGCATTTT,CASSPPGSGRGNQPQHF
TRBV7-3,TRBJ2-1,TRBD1,TGTGCCAGCAGCTCCTCAGGGGGACATTACAATGAGCAGTTCTTC,CASSSSGGHYNEQFF
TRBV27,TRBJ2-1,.,TGTGCCAGCAGTCCAGTAGGGGTTTGGAATGAGCAGTTCTTC,CASSPVGVWNEQFF
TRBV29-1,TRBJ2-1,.,TGCAGCGTCGCCCGACACCGAAATCCAGGGAGGAATGAGCAGTTCTTC,CSVARHRNPGRNEQFF
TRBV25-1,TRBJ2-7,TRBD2,TGTGCCAGCAGTTTAGCGGGAGGGCCGGTTTCCTACGAGCAGTACTTC,CASSLAGGPVSYEQYF
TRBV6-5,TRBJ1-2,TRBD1,TGTGCCAGCAGTTTAACAGGGGGCGGTAACTATGGCTACACCTTC,CASSLTGGGNYGYTF